What follows is one TCR beta chain and its context. The data were taken from a study of blood T cell repertoires in COVID-19. Study-level information: From T cells, B-cell-depleted T cells, or PBMCs came the material, which was cDNA or gDNA.

How the authors handled the data: Quantification of nucleated cells was approximated via reference gene primer amplification. The method was immunoSEQ multiplex PCR; TCRdb's version includes in-frame clones alone and lacks a portion of them. V and J calls and clone size come straight from that table; D and trimming were deduced from the DNA. The table shows about 140,000 clones, with over 70% occurring only once. Specimen: peripheral blood. This clonotype was obtained from a woman in her sixties or seventies with acute or convalescent COVID-19.

The CDR3 is CASRQEGTYTF. Written as DNA, the CDR3 is TGTGCCAGCAGGCAGGAGGGCACCTACACCTTC. The gene calls are TRBV2 and TRBJ1-2; D is unresolved. Germline V gene lookup returns CDR1 SNHLY and CDR2 FYNNEI. The CDR3 extends over 11 amino acids. Trimming removed 6 bases from V and 10 bases from J, with 12 bases in between.